The 26 T cell receptor beta chains given below trace back to one sample, sequenced in a study of T cells in Graves' hyperthyroidism and ophthalmopathy. RNA transcripts yielded amplified TCR beta CDR3 regions. With the HTBI primer set, the TCR CDR3 went through a first round of RT-PCR. TCRdb re-called the multiplex PCR reads with MiXCR, one entry per CDR3 protein. Here the sample spans 200,000 to 250,000 distinct CDR3 sequences, over 15% being singletons. The sequencing sample was made of blood. These TCRs come from a woman aged 18-29 years with Graves' ophthalmopathy.

This clonotype has at least ten counts. CDR3 nucleotides: TGTGCCAGCAGCTTAGGAGGACTAGTGGTATACAATGAGCAGTTCTTC. Its protein product is CASSLGGLVVYNEQFF. The chain combines TRBV7-9 with TRBJ2-1; TRBD2 matches 7 bases. V trimming: 1 base; J trimming: 4 bases; junction bases outside the gene matches: 7. Germline V lookup: CDR1 SEHNR, CDR2 FQNEAQ (reference sequence). The length of the CDR3 is 16 residues.

This clonotype showed up many times. The chain links TRBV6-1 to TRBJ1-2; D gene uncertain. Germline V lookup: CDR1 MNHNS, CDR2 SASEGT. The CDR3 sequence is 12 residues long. The germline V and J ends were trimmed by 5 bases and 8 bases, with 12 bases remaining between them. CDR3 loop: CASSTQGGGYTF. The DNA for the CDR3 is TGTGCCAGCAGTACACAAGGAGGCGGCTACACCTTC.

This clonotype was counted at least ten times. The chain links TRBV9 to TRBJ2-6, with TRBD2 matching over 16 bases. The CDR3 sequence is 23 residues long. With 0 bases clipped from V and 0 bases from J, the junction kept 12 bases outside the gene matches. Looked up from germline, CDR1 is SGDLS and CDR2 is YYNGEE. For the CDR3, the DNA is TGTGCCAGCAGCGTAGAGGAGGGACTAGCGGGGGGGCCGGAAAGCTCTGGGGCCAACGTCCTGACTTTC. Translating it yields CASSVEEGLAGGPESSGANVLTF. Based on the CDR3 plus reference TRBV9 and TRBJ2-6, the full variable domain is DSGVTQTPKHLITATGQRVTLRCSPRSGDLSVYWYQQSLDQGLQFLIQYYNGEERAKGNILERFSAQQFPDLHSELNLSSLELGDSALYFCASSVEEGLAGGPESSGANVLTFGAGSRLTVL.

The sample holds many counts of this clonotype. The V call is TRBV20-1, the J call TRBJ2-7, with TRBD2 matching 14 bases. Germline CDR1 and CDR2: DFQATT and SNEGSKA (reference sequence). J was trimmed by 3 bases and V by 6 bases; bases with no gene match: 4. CDR3 length: 14 amino acids. CDR3 sequence reads: CSAEGTSGSYEQYF. The CDR3 coding sequence is TGCAGTGCGGAAGGGACTAGCGGGAGCTACGAGCAGTACTTC.

This clonotype has just a few counts. J is TRBJ2-3 and V is TRBV9; a possible D gene is TRBD2 (6 bases). This CDR3 is 13 amino acids long. Germline CDR1 reads SGDLS; CDR2 reads YYNGEE. V gave up 5 bases and J gave up 4 bases, with 11 bases separating them. Written as DNA, the CDR3 is TGTGCCAGCAGTGGAGGGCCGGCAGATACGCAGTATTTT. Residues: CASSGGPADTQYF.

Many counts were recorded for this clonotype. The V gene is TRBV12-3 or TRBV12-4, the J gene TRBJ2-1; no definite D call. This CDR3 is built from 13 residues. Trimming removed 3 bases at V and 8 bases at J, with 11 bases between. CDR3 region: CASSFRAFDEQFF. CDR3 bases: TGTGCCAGCAGTTTTCGAGCTTTTGATGAGCAGTTCTTC.

This clonotype was picked up many times. The chain joins TRBV14 to TRBJ2-7, with no clear D. CDR3 length: 11 amino acids. Trimming left V 3 bases short and J 5 bases short, with 5 bases between. CDR1 SGHDN and CDR2 FVKESK come from the germline V gene. CDR3 protein: CASSQRHEQYF. CDR3 nucleotide sequence: TGTGCCAGCAGCCAGAGACACGAGCAGTACTTC.

The CDR3 DNA is TGTGCCAGCAGCCAAGGAGGGGGATCCGGGGAGCTGTTTTTT. This translates into CASSQGGGSGELFF. V gene TRBV4-2 combines with J gene TRBJ2-2; weak D call: TRBD1 (6 bases). Germline-derived CDR1 and CDR2 are LGHNA and YNFKEQ. V lost 1 base to trimming and J lost 6 bases, with 9 bases between them. The CDR3 sequence is 14 residues long.

This chain joins TRBV28 and TRBJ2-7; 10 bases are a match to TRBD1. Germline V gene data show CDR1 as MDHEN and CDR2 as SYDVKM. Trimming removed 5 bases from V and 1 base from J; junction bases left unmatched: 8. The CDR3 sequence is 16 residues long. The CDR3 sequence is CASSDILGQGSYEQYF. CDR3 DNA: TGTGCCAGCAGTGACATATTGGGACAGGGGTCCTACGAGCAGTACTTC.

This clonotype has at least ten counts. The genes are TRBV7-2 and TRBJ2-2; weak D call: TRBD2 (6 bases). The germline CDR1 and CDR2 sequences are SGHTA and FQGNSA. There are 15 residues in the CDR3. Between the trimmed V and J ends, which lost 3 bases and 6 bases, there was a span of 14 bases. As DNA, the CDR3 is TGTGCCAGCAGCTTGGCAGGGAGGAGGTCCGGGGAGCTGTTTTTT. The encoded protein is CASSLAGRRSGELFF.

This clonotype occurred many times. J is TRBJ2-3 and V is TRBV7-3; possible D gene TRBD1, 6 bases. V was clipped by 2 bases and J by 3 bases, with 12 bases between them. This CDR3 is built from 15 residues. Looked up from germline, CDR1 is SGHTA and CDR2 is FQGTGA. Written as DNA, the CDR3 is TGTGCCAGCAGCTTATTGGGCAGGGGAACAGATACGCAGTATTTT. Translation gives CASSLLGRGTDTQYF.

In its sample, this clonotype was seen many times. The CDR3 coding sequence is TGCAGTGCTAGACCACGTGGGGTTCGAACCGGGGAGCTGTTTTTT. It codes for CSARPRGVRTGELFF. The chain links TRBV20-1 to TRBJ2-2; D is unclear. V was trimmed by 2 bases and J by 5 bases, leaving 15 bases between them. From germline, CDR1 is DFQATT and CDR2 SNEGSKA (reference sequence). This CDR3 spans 15 amino acids.

This clonotype was picked up many times. The chain carries TRBV15 and TRBJ2-7; the D gene is possibly TRBD2 (5 bases). V was clipped by 3 bases and J by 5 bases, with 8 bases between them. This CDR3 is 12 amino acids long. Germline assignment: CDR1 LNHNV and CDR2 YYDKDF (reference sequence). CDR3 sequence reads: CATSRDSHEQYF. The CDR3 DNA is TGTGCCACCAGCAGGGACTCACACGAGCAGTACTTC.

This clonotype was seen many times. The V call is TRBV24-1, the J call TRBJ2-1; 8 bases align to TRBD1. The CDR3 spans 14 residues. The ends lost 4 bases at V and 10 bases at J; junction bases unmatched: 8. Germline V gene data show CDR1 as KGHDR and CDR2 as SFDVKD. The DNA for the CDR3 is TGTGCCACCAGTGACCACGGACAGGGAGACGAGCAGTTCTTC. Translated: CATSDHGQGDEQFF.

This clonotype was observed many times. The CDR3 loop is CASTGVFGTGPYEQYF. CDR3 bases: TGTGCCAGCACTGGGGTGTTTGGGACAGGACCCTACGAGCAGTACTTC. The J gene is TRBJ2-7, the V gene TRBV28, with 8 bases identical to TRBD1. The CDR3 runs 16 residues. V trimming: 7 bases; J trimming: 2 bases; junction bases outside the gene matches: 13. The germline gives CDR1 MDHEN, CDR2 SYDVKM.

This clonotype appeared many times. The chain has TRBV15 and TRBJ2-1; 9 nucleotides line up with TRBD2. Germline loops: CDR1 LNHNV, CDR2 YYDKDF (reference sequence). The CDR3 contains 16 residues. J gave up 4 bases and V 1 base, and 5 bases lay outside the gene matches. This chain's CDR3 is CATSRGQAGGYNEQFF. The CDR3 DNA is TGTGCCACCAGCAGAGGTCAAGCGGGAGGATACAATGAGCAGTTCTTC.

This clonotype was detected ten times or more. The chain employs TRBV11-1 and TRBJ1-2; D might be TRBD1 (6 bases). CDR3 length: 14 residues. V lost 5 bases to trimming and J lost 6 bases, with 16 bases between them. The germline gives CDR1 SGHAT, CDR2 FQDESV (reference sequence). This CDR3 reads CASSLRTDRDGYTF. The CDR3 region has the DNA TGTGCCAGCAGCCTGCGGACAGATCGGGATGGCTACACCTTC. Full variable domain (outside the CDR3, taken from reference TRBV11-1 and TRBJ1-2): EAEVAQSPRYKITEKSQAVAFWCDPISGHATLYWYRQILGQGPELLVQFQDESVVDDSQLPKDRFSAERLKGVDSTLKIQPAELGDSAMYLCASSLRTDRDGYTFGSGTRLTVV.

Worth noting for this clonotype: A much larger clonotype is one base distant, so this may be a read error. The rearrangement links TRBV7-9 to TRBJ2-7; no reliable D call. Deletions cut 3 bases from V and 0 bases from J, with 18 bases between. Germline CDR1 is SEHNR and CDR2 is FQNEAQ (reference sequence). This CDR3 spans 17 amino acids. The CDR3: CASSFIPKQPSSYEQYF. CDR3 bases: TGTGCCAGCAGCTTTATTCCAAAACAGCCTAGCTCCTACGAGCAGTACTTC.

This clonotype was seen many times. This sequence joins TRBV4-3 and TRBJ2-1, with 7 nucleotides matching TRBD2. V trimming: 0 bases; J trimming: 7 bases; junction bases outside the gene matches: 15. There are 18 residues in the CDR3. Per the germline V gene, CDR1 is LGHNA and CDR2 is YSLEER. The CDR3 loop reads CASSQERAREDRGNEQFF. CDR3 nucleotides: TGCGCCAGCAGCCAAGAGAGGGCACGGGAGGATCGGGGGAATGAGCAGTTCTTC.

This clonotype was seen ten or more times. The chain is built from TRBV7-9 and TRBJ2-3; TRBD1 aligns across 7 bases. CDR1 and CDR2 from the germline V gene are SEHNR and FQNEAQ (reference sequence). J lost 0 bases, V lost 4 bases, and 7 bases had no gene match. This CDR3 region has 16 residues. CDR3: CASSSYRGSSTDTQYF. CDR3 nucleotide sequence: TGTGCCAGCAGCTCGTACAGGGGATCGAGCACAGATACGCAGTATTTT. The full variable domain, rest sourced from reference TRBV7-9 and TRBJ2-3, is DTGVSQNPRHKITKRGQNVTFRCDPISEHNRLYWYRQTLGQGPEFLTYFQNEAQLEKSRLLSDRFSAERPKGSFSTLEIQRTEQGDSAMYLCASSSYRGSSTDTQYFGPGTRLTVL.

Concerning this clonotype itself: A clone one base away is much larger, so this may be a read error. The chain joins TRBV12-3 or TRBV12-4 to TRBJ1-5, with TRBD1 matching 10 bases. This CDR3 has 17 residues. The CDR3 DNA reads TGTGCCAGCAGTCATAATCTAGGGACAGGGGTTTATCAGCCCCGGCATTTT. It yields the protein CASSHNLGTGVYQPRHF.

This clonotype was recorded many times. The V gene is TRBV4-1, the J gene TRBJ2-3; TRBD1 matches at 7 bases. Per the germline V gene, CDR1 is MGHRA and CDR2 is YSYEKL. This CDR3 spans 16 amino acids. V dropped 4 bases and J dropped 4; count of bases not matched to a gene: 11. The DNA for the CDR3 is TGCGCCAGCAGCCCGGGCTTTCACAGGGGTGCAGATACGCAGTATTTT. Translated, it gives CASSPGFHRGADTQYF.

The chain carries TRBV28 and TRBJ2-3; the match to TRBD2 covers 15 bases. Germline V CDR1 and CDR2: MDHEN, SYDVKM. The V and J ends lost 7 bases and 8 bases, in that order; junction bases with no gene match: 16. The CDR3 contains 18 residues. CDR3 nucleotides: TGTGCCAGCAAACCAACGGTGAGGACTAGCGGGGGGGCTATTACGCAGTATTTT. This gives the protein CASKPTVRTSGGAITQYF.

This chain joins TRBV29-1 and TRBJ2-4; 13 positions match TRBD2. V lost 6 bases, J lost 1 base, and 18 bases stayed unmatched. CDR3 length: 20 amino acids. CDR1 SQVTM and CDR2 ANQGSEA come from the germline V gene. CDR3 in amino acids: CSVSYPGTSGIGWAKNIQYF. The CDR3 bases are TGCAGCGTCTCCTACCCCGGGACTAGCGGGATAGGATGGGCCAAAAACATTCAGTACTTC. Variable domain in full (rest from reference TRBV29-1 and TRBJ2-4): SAVISQKPSRDICQRGTSLTIQCQVDSQVTMMFWYRQQPGQSLTLIATANQGSEATYESGFVIDKFPISRPNLTFSTLTVSNMSPEDSSIYLCSVSYPGTSGIGWAKNIQYFGAGTRLSVL.

Ten or more counts support this clonotype. This chain links TRBV27 with TRBJ2-7; 9 nucleotides line up with TRBD1. The V gene end was trimmed by 2 bases and the J gene end by 7 bases; junction bases not matched to a gene: 9. The CDR3 has 15 amino acids. Germline CDR1 is MNHEY and CDR2 is SMNVEV (reference sequence). As DNA, the CDR3 is TGTGCCAGCAGTTTAAGGGGACAGGGAACGAGAGAGCAGTACTTC. This encodes CASSLRGQGTREQYF.

The chain employs TRBV29-1 and TRBJ2-7; TRBD2 matches 14 bases. With 6 bases clipped from V and 3 bases from J, the junction kept 13 bases outside the gene matches. The CDR3 has 17 residues. The germline V gene encodes CDR1 SQVTM and CDR2 ANQGSEA. CDR3 protein: CSVCLIGTSGSFYEQYF. The CDR3 DNA sequence: TGCAGCGTCTGTTTGATCGGGACTAGCGGGAGTTTCTACGAGCAGTACTTC.